These 28 T cell receptor beta chains were sequenced from one sample in a study of response to subunit inactivated influenza vaccine. TCRdb re-analysed the RT-PCR reads in MiXCR, keeping a single row per CDR3 protein. The data hold 400,000 to 650,000 distinct CDR3 sequences, with under 8.5% observed a single time. The sequenced sample was PBMCs from blood, obtained 23 to 25 months after vaccination. Receptor source: a man aged 45 to 75 who received an inactivated influenza vaccine.

Many counts were recorded for this clonotype. The chain employs TRBV11-2 and TRBJ2-3; D is unresolved. Germline CDR1 SGHAT, CDR2 FQNNGV. V lost 1 base, J lost 0 bases, and 2 bases lay in between. This CDR3 has 13 residues. As DNA, the CDR3 is TGTGCCAGCAGCTTAGTCAGCACAGATACGCAGTATTTT. Encoded protein: CASSLVSTDTQYF.

This clonotype has ten or more counts. This rearrangement joins TRBV12-3 or TRBV12-4 to TRBJ2-6, with 7 positions matching TRBD1. With 6 bases clipped from V and 4 bases from J, the junction kept 6 bases outside the gene matches. CDR3 length: 15 residues. In nucleotides, the CDR3 is TGTGCCAGCAGCAGCACAGGGGTCGGGGCCAACGTCCTGACTTTC. This gives the protein CASSSTGVGANVLTF.

This chain joins TRBV5-1 and TRBJ2-2; the D gene is possibly TRBD2 (6 bases). CDR1 and CDR2 (germline): SGHRS, YFSETQ. Trimming pared 0 bases from V and 4 bases from J, leaving 13 bases between. The CDR3 runs 16 residues. In nucleotides, the CDR3 is TGCGCCAGCAGCTTGGTCCTAGCGAGAAGCACCGGGGAGCTGTTTTTT. Encoded protein: CASSLVLARSTGELFF.

This clonotype came up a few times. The rearrangement links TRBV3-1 to TRBJ2-2; no reliable D call. The V and J ends lost 3 bases and 4 bases respectively, with 12 bases between them. Germline lookup yields CDR1 LGHDT and CDR2 YNNKEL (reference sequence). The CDR3 is 15 residues long. This chain's CDR3 is CASSQGSPSTGELFF. CDR3 coding DNA: TGTGCCAGCAGCCAGGGGTCCCCGAGCACCGGGGAGCTGTTTTTT.

This chain connects TRBV20-1 to TRBJ1-1; D is unclear. CDR3 length: 12 amino acids. Trimming left V 1 base short and J 10 bases short, with 13 bases between. Germline V CDR1 and CDR2: DFQATT, SNEGSKA (reference sequence). The CDR3 coding sequence is TGCAGTGCTAGAGCGGCGCCCAGTTCAGCTTTCTTT. It translates to CSARAAPSSAFF.

This clonotype showed up many times. The chain has TRBV12-3 or TRBV12-4 and TRBJ2-7, with 13 bases fitting TRBD2. The CDR3 consists of 15 residues. V lost 7 bases and J lost 7; bases outside the gene matches: 10. For the CDR3, the DNA is TGTGCCAGCAACCCGGGACTAGCGGGGCCTGCGGAGCAGTACTTC. Protein sequence: CASNPGLAGPAEQYF.

This clonotype was seen only a few times. This CDR3 is CASKSVELGMRNQPQHF. The DNA of the CDR3 is TGTGCCAGCAAATCTGTAGAGCTCGGAATGCGCAATCAGCCCCAGCATTTT. The chain is built from TRBV6-2 or TRBV6-3 and TRBJ1-5; D uncertain. Trimming removed 7 bases at V and 2 bases at J, with 21 bases between. The germline CDR1 and CDR2 sequences are MNHEY and SVGEGT. This CDR3 is built from 17 residues.

In this sample, this clonotype turned up many times. The J gene is TRBJ2-1, the V gene TRBV24-1; 10 nucleotides line up with TRBD1. V shed 4 bases, J shed 7 bases, and the junction held 15 bases outside the gene matches. Germline-derived CDR1 and CDR2 are KGHDR and SFDVKD. The CDR3 loop spans 18 amino acids. This CDR3 is CATSDLALGQGLENEQFF. The CDR3 DNA reads TGTGCCACCAGTGACCTTGCCCTGGGACAGGGGTTAGAGAATGAGCAGTTCTTC.

The V call is TRBV6-5, the J call TRBJ1-2; tentatively, D is TRBD1 (5 bases). V was shortened by 0 bases and J by 2 bases, with 10 bases between the two germline ends. This CDR3 has 15 residues. Per germline, CDR1 MNHEY and CDR2 SVGAGI. The CDR3 loop is CASSYSVRGNYGYTF. CDR3 DNA sequence: TGTGCCAGCAGTTACTCGGTGCGGGGGAACTATGGCTACACCTTC.

This clonotype was observed at least ten times. The V gene is TRBV9, the J gene TRBJ2-1, with D possibly matching TRBD2 (7 bases). The CDR3 sequence is 15 residues long. The V end lost 2 bases, the J end lost 1 base, and 10 bases lay between the germline ends. CDR1 is SGDLS, CDR2 YYNGEE, per germline. CDR3 residues: CASSVGGGSYNEQFF. The DNA of the CDR3 is TGTGCCAGCAGCGTGGGAGGGGGGTCCTACAATGAGCAGTTCTTC.

This clonotype was recorded at least ten times. The rearrangement uses TRBV27 and TRBJ2-1; D gene unclear. V was cut by 3 bases and J by 4 bases, with 10 bases left in between. CDR3 length equals 14 residues. The V gene's germline CDR1 is MNHEY and CDR2 SMNVEV (reference sequence). This CDR3 is CASSLDGQYNEQFF. The CDR3 nucleotides are TGTGCCAGCAGTTTGGACGGTCAGTACAATGAGCAGTTCTTC.

J is TRBJ1-4 and V is TRBV10-3; TRBD1 agrees at 7 bases. CDR1 is ENHRY, CDR2 SYGVKD, per germline. This CDR3 comprises 13 residues. V shed 8 bases and J 3 bases; nucleotides not matched to a gene: 3. The CDR3 DNA reads as TGTGCCATCTCAGGGGGAGCTAATGAAAAACTGTTTTTT. Protein product: CAISGGANEKLFF.

This clonotype showed up just a few times. The chain uses TRBV20-1 and TRBJ2-4; 9 bases align to TRBD1. Germline V gene sequence: CDR1 DFQATT, CDR2 SNEGSKA (reference sequence). The length of the CDR3 is 15 residues. Germline trimming cut 5 bases from V and 2 bases from J; bases unmatched to any gene: 7. The CDR3 loop is CSAVTGGAPKNIQYF. In DNA, the CDR3 is TGCAGTGCTGTTACAGGGGGCGCCCCCAAAAACATTCAGTACTTC.

This clonotype was seen more than once but under ten times. This chain links TRBV11-2 with TRBJ2-3; a possible D gene is TRBD1 (6 bases). CDR1 and CDR2 (germline): SGHAT, FQNNGV. Trimming shortened V by 10 bases and J by 4 bases, and 21 bases separated the two germline ends. The CDR3 is 15 residues long. CDR3 loop: CATSRAGVRADTQYF. The CDR3 nucleotides read TGTGCCACCAGTCGGGCAGGGGTACGCGCAGATACGCAGTATTTT.

Ten or more counts support this clonotype. The CDR3 is CASSFRDTQYF. CDR3 in DNA: TGTGCCAGCAGTTTTAGGGATACGCAGTATTTT. The V and J genes are TRBV12-3 or TRBV12-4 and TRBJ2-3; unclear D gene. The CDR3 covers 11 residues. Trimming shortened V by 3 bases and J by 6 bases, and 4 bases separated the two germline ends.

This clonotype was counted many times. The chain couples TRBV20-1 to TRBJ2-1; 10 bases agree with TRBD2. Trimming at V came to 4 bases and at J to 6 bases, leaving 3 bases not matched to a gene. The CDR3 covers 13 residues. Germline V gene data show CDR1 as DFQATT and CDR2 as SNEGSKA (reference sequence). Here the CDR3 DNA reads TGCAGTGCTATTCGACTAGCGGGCAATGAGCAGTTCTTC. It encodes CSAIRLAGNEQFF.

The chain recombines TRBV27 with TRBJ2-7, with D tentatively TRBD2 (6 bases). The V gene lost 0 bases and the J gene lost 2 bases, with 14 bases spanning the gap. The CDR3 runs 16 residues. The germline V gene has CDR1 MNHEY and CDR2 SMNVEV (reference sequence). For the CDR3, the DNA is TGTGCCAGCAGTTTATCAGGCGGGACTTTCACCTACGAGCAGTACTTC. It translates to CASSLSGGTFTYEQYF.

V is TRBV10-3 and J is TRBJ2-6, with 13 bases matching TRBD2. There are 18 residues in the CDR3. The V segment lost 6 bases and the J segment 0 bases; nucleotides outside the gene matches: 5. The germline V gene encodes CDR1 ENHRY and CDR2 SYGVKD. CDR3 protein: CAISRLAGGNSGANVLTF. The CDR3 DNA follows: TGTGCCATCAGCCGACTAGCGGGGGGAAACTCTGGGGCCAACGTCCTGACTTTC.

At least ten counts were recorded for this clonotype. The rearrangement joins TRBV20-1 to TRBJ2-1, with D possibly being TRBD2 (5 bases). The CDR3 length is 16 residues. Germline CDR1 and CDR2: DFQATT and SNEGSKA (reference sequence). V lost 0 bases and J 3 bases, leaving 15 bases between the germline ends. The CDR3 loop reads CSARDQVRVVYNEQFF. The CDR3 coding sequence is TGCAGTGCTAGAGATCAAGTGCGGGTCGTCTACAATGAGCAGTTCTTC.

This clonotype was counted many times. The chain joins TRBV28 to TRBJ2-5; no clear D gene. CDR1 and CDR2 (germline): MDHEN, SYDVKM. This CDR3 contains 14 residues. With 3 bases removed from V and 2 bases from J, the gap between germline ends came to 10 bases. The CDR3 reads CASSFVGQQETQYF. CDR3 sequence (DNA): TGTGCCAGCAGTTTTGTAGGGCAACAAGAGACCCAGTACTTC.

This clonotype was found a few times. The rearrangement joins TRBV27 to TRBJ2-1; TRBD2 aligns across 7 bases. The CDR3 runs 15 residues. Germline CDR1 and CDR2: MNHEY and SMNVEV (reference sequence). With V trimmed by 6 bases and J by 4 bases, 9 bases remained unmatched. In nucleotides, the CDR3 is TGTGCCAGCAGCTTGCTAGCGGAGGGATACAATGAGCAGTTCTTC. Translation gives CASSLLAEGYNEQFF.

This clonotype was detected a few times. The V gene is TRBV6-2 or TRBV6-3, the J gene TRBJ2-2, with 7 bases identical to TRBD1. The CDR3 runs to 15 residues. Germline CDR1 MNHEY, CDR2 SVGEGT. V shed 6 bases and J 7 bases; nucleotides not matched to a gene: 11. The DNA for the CDR3 is TGTGCCAGCAGCCCGAGCCGGGACAGCCACGGGGAGCTGTTTTTT. Translation gives CASSPSRDSHGELFF.

This clonotype was seen many times. The chain recombines TRBV14 with TRBJ2-7; D is uncertain. The CDR3 consists of 13 residues. Trimming removed 2 bases from V and 3 bases from J, with 8 bases in between. CDR1 is SGHDN and CDR2 is FVKESK in the germline V gene. In DNA form, the CDR3 reads TGTGCCAGCAGCCAATTTATTGGCTACGAGCAGTACTTC. It encodes CASSQFIGYEQYF.

This clonotype was seen more than once but under ten times. The gene calls are TRBV28 and TRBJ2-7; the match to TRBD1 covers 7 bases. Germline V CDR1 and CDR2: MDHEN, SYDVKM. J lost 2 bases, V lost 6 bases, and 10 bases had no gene match. This CDR3 has 15 residues. The CDR3 loop is CASRKRQGTTYEQYF. The CDR3 DNA reads as TGTGCCAGCAGAAAGAGACAGGGCACCACCTACGAGCAGTACTTC.

This clonotype has just a few counts. The chain uses TRBV7-6 and TRBJ2-1; TRBD2 aligns across 9 bases. J lost 1 base, V lost 5 bases, and 6 bases had no gene match. The CDR3 is 16 residues long. Per germline, CDR1 SGHVS and CDR2 FNYEAQ. CDR3 sequence (DNA): TGTGCCAGCAGCCCAAGACTAGCGGCTTCCTACAATGAGCAGTTCTTC. Protein: CASSPRLAASYNEQFF.

The CDR3 nucleotides read TGTGCCAGCAGTTCCGACAGGGGCCTTGATCAGCCCCAGCATTTT. Protein product: CASSSDRGLDQPQHF. The rearrangement joins TRBV12-3 or TRBV12-4 to TRBJ1-5; 8 nucleotides match TRBD1. The CDR3 is 15 residues long. V gave up 4 bases and J gave up 5 bases; unmatched junction bases: 7.

This clonotype was recorded at least ten times. The chain employs TRBV29-1 and TRBJ2-7; tentatively, D is TRBD2 (6 bases). Germline CDR1 and CDR2: SQVTM and ANQGSEA. CDR3 length: 12 amino acids. V gave up 7 bases and J gave up 3 bases, with 13 bases separating them. In nucleotides, the CDR3 is TGCAGCGCCGGGACGGACTACTACGAGCAGTACTTC. This translates into CSAGTDYYEQYF.

Ten or more counts support this clonotype. The rearrangement uses TRBV5-1 and TRBJ1-1; weak D call: TRBD1 (5 bases). This CDR3 has 14 residues. Per the germline V gene, CDR1 is SGHRS and CDR2 is YFSETQ. V gave up 4 bases and J gave up 0 bases, with 10 bases separating them. This CDR3 is CASSGGYLNTEAFF. DNA for the CDR3: TGCGCCAGCAGCGGGGGATATCTGAACACTGAAGCTTTCTTT.